This T cell receptor (beta chain) comes out of a study of shared clonotypes between healthy human individuals. In germline, CDR1 is LGHNA, CDR2 YNFKEQ. With 2 bases clipped from V and 4 bases from J, the junction kept 4 bases outside the gene matches. CDR3 size: 16 residues. Once extracted for a subset, genomic DNA was divided evenly among several immunoSEQ plates. Produced via immunoSEQ multiplex PCR; TCRdb's table is partial and in-frame only. Among 1.5 million to 2.5 million clones listed, over 85% were seen once. About this clone: As yet, its antigen is unknown.

Study-wide findings and caveats: Across subsets, estimated richness was generally greater for naive than for memory populations.

Terminally differentiated effector memory CD45RA+ cells were excluded by CCR7 positive selection of CD45RO-negative cells. The receptor was isolated from a man between 18 and 35 years old in good health. V and J are TRBV4-2 and TRBJ2-2, with 10 bases that match TRBD1. What was sequenced was naive CD8+ T cells sorted from blood. CDR3 in DNA: TGTGCCAGCAGCCAATCCGGGACAGGGGTCACCGGGGAGCTGTTTTTT. Encoded protein: CASSQSGTGVTGELFF.